The 27 T cell receptor beta chains below come from one sample, sequenced in a study of blood T cell repertoires in COVID-19 (dated by TCRdb to 2018 to 2021). Libraries came from the immunoSEQ multiplex PCR assay. TCRdb provides this immuneACCESS table in a form limited to in-frame rearrangements. Some clones are lacking; in checked studies, under half of them reflect an unresolved V gene, and why the rest are absent is not known. The sample table holds roughly 340,000 clones, of which about 90% were seen once. The ten most abundant clones make up 6% to 8% of the sample. Sequenced material: peripheral blood. The receptor set was obtained from a woman between 65 and 79 years old with COVID-19, enrolled during active disease.

With regard to this clone: Other DNA sequences in the sample encode the same CDR3. The chain joins TRBV2 to TRBJ1-6, with D tentatively TRBD1 (6 bases). The length of the CDR3 is 13 residues. Germline V gene sequence: CDR1 SNHLY, CDR2 FYNNEI. V lost 3 bases to trimming and J lost 7 bases, with 7 bases between them. The CDR3 here is CASSDRGNSPLHF. The CDR3 DNA follows: TGTGCCAGCAGTGACAGGGGAAATTCACCCCTCCACTTT.

The chain employs TRBV9 and TRBJ1-2; 7 nucleotides align to TRBD1. CDR1 is SGDLS and CDR2 is YYNGEE in the germline V gene. This CDR3 contains 15 residues. Trimming removed 4 bases from V and 4 bases from J; junction bases left unmatched: 10. CDR3 region: CASSSRDRVAYGYTF. The CDR3 region has the DNA TGTGCCAGCAGCTCCCGGGACAGAGTTGCCTATGGCTACACCTTC.

This clone was counted a single time. CDR3 bases: TGTGCCAGTAGGCGCGGACAGGGTAGCAATCAGCCCCAGCATTTT. This encodes CASRRGQGSNQPQHF. The rearrangement joins TRBV19 to TRBJ1-5, with TRBD1 matching over 8 bases. The trim removed 6 bases at V and 0 bases at J, leaving 4 bases unmatched. The germline CDR1 and CDR2 sequences are LNHDA and SQIVND (reference sequence). The CDR3 totals 15 residues.

The rearrangement links TRBV5-6 to TRBJ1-5, with a weak D call TRBD1 (5 bases). The V end was cut by 4 bases, the J end by 0 bases, with 14 bases between. The length of the CDR3 is 16 residues. Per the germline V gene, CDR1 is SGHDT and CDR2 is YYEEEE. CDR3 amino acids: CASSTIRGVSNQPQHF. The CDR3 nucleotides read TGTGCCAGCAGCACCATACGGGGGGTTAGCAATCAGCCCCAGCATTTT. Full variable domain (remainder filled in from reference TRBV5-6 and TRBJ1-5): DAGVTQSPTHLIKTRGQQVTLRCSPKSGHDTVSWYQQALGQGPQFIFQYYEEEERQRGNFPDRFSGHQFPNYSSELNVNALLLGDSALYLCASSTIRGVSNQPQHFGDGTRLSIL.

The sample holds one count of this clone. The V and J genes are TRBV19 and TRBJ2-7, with D maybe TRBD1 (5 bases). From germline, CDR1 is LNHDA and CDR2 SQIVND (reference sequence). With 4 bases removed from V and 6 bases from J, the gap between germline ends came to 13 bases. This CDR3 spans 13 amino acids. This CDR3 reads CASSTTPTAEQYF. CDR3 coding DNA: TGTGCCAGTAGTACCACCCCGACAGCCGAGCAGTACTTC.

This chain links TRBV19 with TRBJ1-3; the match to TRBD1 covers 7 bases. Germline assignment: CDR1 LNHDA and CDR2 SQIVND (reference sequence). The CDR3 loop spans 16 amino acids. V gave up 3 bases and J gave up 0 bases; unmatched junction bases: 5. CDR3 DNA: TGTGCCAGTAGTATGCCGGGACAGCTCTCTGGAAACACCATATATTTT. Its protein product is CASSMPGQLSGNTIYF.

The count of this clone is one. This chain joins TRBV10-3 and TRBJ1-2; 7 nucleotides line up with TRBD1. Looked up from germline, CDR1 is ENHRY and CDR2 is SYGVKD. CDR3 length: 17 amino acids. J was trimmed by 6 bases and V by 10 bases; bases with no gene match: 23. CDR3 DNA: TGTGCCACCCAAGAGAGACAGGGCCCGCCAGGTTATAATGGCTACACCTTC. Protein product: CATQERQGPPGYNGYTF.

This rearrangement joins TRBV27 to TRBJ2-6; TRBD1 matches at 8 bases. This CDR3 is 18 amino acids long. The junction had 10 bases not matched to a gene; V was cut back by 6 bases and J by 0 bases. CDR1 and CDR2 from the germline V gene are MNHEY and SMNVEV (reference sequence). This CDR3 is CASSAGTGGFSGANVLTF. The DNA of the CDR3 is TGTGCCAGCAGCGCCGGGACAGGTGGATTCTCTGGGGCCAACGTCCTGACTTTC.

This chain connects TRBV9 to TRBJ2-3; 11 nucleotides agree with TRBD2. The junction had 9 bases not matched to a gene; V was cut back by 2 bases and J by 1 base. This CDR3 is 18 amino acids long. Germline V gives CDR1 SGDLS, CDR2 YYNGEE. The chain's CDR3 is CASSVPSGGLPGTDTQYF. CDR3 DNA: TGTGCCAGCAGCGTTCCTAGCGGGGGGCTGCCTGGCACAGATACGCAGTATTTT.

The gene calls are TRBV9 and TRBJ1-1; D is uncertain. Trimming cost V 3 bases and J 4 bases, with 7 bases left between them. The germline V gene has CDR1 SGDLS and CDR2 YYNGEE. CDR3 length: 12 amino acids. The CDR3 is CASSGYGTEAFF. The CDR3 DNA follows: TGTGCCAGCAGCGGATACGGCACTGAAGCTTTCTTT.

The CDR3 is CASSQETGSYNSPLHF. DNA for the CDR3: TGCGCCAGCAGCCAAGAAACAGGGTCCTATAATTCACCCCTCCACTTT. The chain recombines TRBV4-1 with TRBJ1-6, with a tentative D call TRBD1 (6 bases). The length of the CDR3 is 16 residues. Trimming removed 0 bases from V and 1 base from J, with 7 bases in between. Germline CDR1 is MGHRA and CDR2 is YSYEKL.

The CDR3 loop reads CASSFSGRNSPLHF. The CDR3, as DNA: TGTGCCAGCAGCTTCTCTGGGAGAAATTCACCCCTCCACTTT. This chain joins TRBV7-2 and TRBJ1-6; no clear D gene. V was shortened by 3 bases and J by 7 bases, with 10 bases between the two germline ends. In germline, CDR1 is SGHTA, CDR2 FQGNSA. The CDR3 loop spans 14 amino acids.

There are a few counts of this clone. The chain uses TRBV2 and TRBJ2-5, with 9 bases fitting TRBD2. Looked up from germline, CDR1 is SNHLY and CDR2 is FYNNEI. V was clipped by 1 base and J by 5 bases; unmatched bases: 2. The CDR3 length is 14 residues. The CDR3 loop reads CASSEGLAGETQYF. The CDR3, as DNA: TGTGCCAGCAGTGAAGGGCTAGCGGGGGAGACCCAGTACTTC.

The chain carries TRBV6-6 and TRBJ2-7, with D possibly matching TRBD1 (6 bases). Germline CDR1 reads MNHNY; CDR2 reads SVGAGI (reference sequence). Trimming took off 4 bases at V and 3 bases at J, with 13 bases between the two ends. The CDR3 consists of 14 residues. The DNA for the CDR3 is TGTGCCAGCAGTTCGTACAGGGTCGGCTACGAGCAGTACTTC. It encodes CASSSYRVGYEQYF.

V is TRBV6-2 or TRBV6-3 and J is TRBJ1-1; 8 bases match TRBD1. Germline lookup yields CDR1 MNHEY and CDR2 SVGEGT. The CDR3 length is 14 residues. V shed 4 bases, J shed 0 bases, and the junction held 1 base outside the gene matches. CDR3 sequence (DNA): TGTGCCAGCAGTTGGACAGGGCTGAACACTGAAGCTTTCTTT. Translating gives CASSWTGLNTEAFF.

Concerning this clone itself: This same CDR3 is encoded by further DNA sequences in the sample. J is TRBJ2-7 and V is TRBV6-5; TRBD2 agrees at 10 bases. Germline CDR1 and CDR2: MNHEY and SVGAGI. With V trimmed by 6 bases and J by 2 bases, 7 bases remained unmatched. The CDR3 is made up of 15 amino acids. CDR3 sequence (DNA): TGTGCCAGCAGGGGGCGACTAGCGGGTCCCTACGAGCAGTACTTC. As protein: CASRGRLAGPYEQYF.

V is TRBV2 and J is TRBJ1-4; 7 bases fit TRBD1. The germline CDR1 and CDR2 sequences are SNHLY and FYNNEI. V lost 7 bases to trimming and J lost 0 bases; unmatched junction nucleotides: 2. This CDR3 comprises 14 residues. CDR3 amino acids: CASNQGATNEKLFF. The CDR3 DNA reads TGTGCCAGCAACCAGGGGGCAACTAATGAAAAACTGTTTTTT.

In DNA form, the CDR3 reads TGCGCCAGCAGCCCGGAGGGGACAGGGTCGTACTTC. Protein: CASSPEGTGSYF. The chain uses TRBV5-1 and TRBJ2-7, with 9 bases lining up with TRBD1. CDR3 size: 12 residues. Unmatched junction bases numbered 8, after V lost 4 bases and J lost 12 bases. In germline, CDR1 is SGHRS, CDR2 YFSETQ.

The genes are TRBV19 and TRBJ1-2; D remains unclear. The CDR3 totals 15 residues. V was cut by 1 base and J by 4 bases, with 13 bases left in between. Germline V gene sequence: CDR1 LNHDA, CDR2 SQIVND (reference sequence). CDR3 protein: CASSIGRGGSYGYTF. The CDR3, as DNA: TGTGCCAGTAGTATAGGACGGGGAGGTAGCTATGGCTACACCTTC.

J is TRBJ1-1 and V is TRBV29-1; tentative D call: TRBD1 (6 bases). The V and J ends lost 0 bases and 4 bases respectively, with 12 bases between them. Germline V gene data show CDR1 as SQVTM and CDR2 as ANQGSEA. This CDR3 comprises 14 residues. The chain's CDR3 is CSVEDRQGSTEAFF. DNA of the CDR3: TGCAGCGTTGAAGATCGGCAGGGGAGCACTGAAGCTTTCTTT. Together with reference TRBV29-1 and TRBJ1-1, the CDR3 gives the full variable domain: SAVISQKPSRDICQRGTSLTIQCQVDSQVTMMFWYRQQPGQSLTLIATANQGSEATYESGFVIDKFPISRPNLTFSTLTVSNMSPEDSSIYLCSVEDRQGSTEAFFGQGTRLTVV.

The gene calls are TRBV3-1 (or the pseudogene TRBV3-2) and TRBJ1-1; weak D call: TRBD1 (6 bases). The ends were cut back, 5 bases at V and 1 base at J, with 11 bases in the middle. CDR1 LGHDT and CDR2 YNNKEL come from the germline V gene (reference sequence). The CDR3 runs 14 residues. The CDR3 loop is CASSYRGQNTEAFF. CDR3 DNA sequence: TGTGCCAGCAGCTATCGGGGACAGAACACTGAAGCTTTCTTT.

V gene TRBV24-1 combines with J gene TRBJ2-4, with a tentative D call TRBD1 (8 bases). Trimming took off 9 bases at V and 6 bases at J, with 14 bases between the two ends. Looked up from germline, CDR1 is KGHDR and CDR2 is SFDVKD. The CDR3 is made up of 13 amino acids. The CDR3 loop is CATQQGGGNIQYF. CDR3 bases: TGTGCCACCCAACAGGGGGGGGGAAACATTCAGTACTTC.

The chain has TRBV7-3 and TRBJ2-2; TRBD1 is a possible D gene (6 bases). CDR3 length: 14 amino acids. The germline V gene has CDR1 SGHTA and CDR2 FQGTGA. The germline V and J ends were trimmed by 5 bases and 5 bases, with 12 bases remaining between them. The CDR3 protein is CASSKEQGTGELFF. The CDR3 DNA is TGTGCCAGCAGCAAAGAACAGGGAACCGGGGAGCTGTTTTTT.

The genes are TRBV19 and TRBJ1-1; D ambiguous. The germline V gene has CDR1 LNHDA and CDR2 SQIVND (reference sequence). This CDR3 has 11 residues. V lost 6 bases, J lost 4 bases, and 6 bases lay in between. The CDR3 is CASSGGTEAFF. CDR3 DNA sequence: TGTGCCAGTAGCGGAGGCACTGAAGCTTTCTTT.

The chain combines TRBV24-1 with TRBJ2-2; D is unclear. CDR1 KGHDR and CDR2 SFDVKD come from the germline V gene. The CDR3 has 15 residues. Trimming pared 3 bases from V and 4 bases from J, leaving 11 bases between. The DNA of the CDR3 is TGTGCCACCAGTGATCCTCAGGTCCCCACCGGGGAGCTGTTTTTT. This sequence encodes CATSDPQVPTGELFF.

The chain couples TRBV3-1 (or the pseudogene TRBV3-2) to TRBJ1-1; 8 bases line up with TRBD1. There are 15 residues in the CDR3. Trimming at V came to 0 bases and at J to 1 base, leaving 1 base not matched to a gene. Germline CDR1 and CDR2: LGHDT and YNNKEL (reference sequence). CDR3 nucleotide sequence: TGTGCCAGCAGCCAAGAAGACAGGGGGAACACTGAAGCTTTCTTT. Protein product: CASSQEDRGNTEAFF.

This rearrangement joins TRBV21-1 to TRBJ2-3; the DNA was not used to check the table's D call, TRBD2. TRBV21-1 is shown as a pseudogene. The CDR3 runs to 17 residues. The CDR3, as DNA: TGTGCCAGCAGCAAAGTTAGAGAAACGGGAGGGGAAGATACGCAGTATTTT. Amino acid sequence: CASSKVRETGGEDTQYF.